The 22 T cell receptor beta chains below were found in one sample sequenced in a study of blood T cell repertoires in COVID-19. The repertoire was sequenced with immunoSEQ multiplex PCR; TCRdb's copy has only in-frame clones and lacks some. The table lists approximately 100,000 clones, 70% to 90% of them singletons. Sample: peripheral blood. These receptors were taken from a human donor with COVID-19, enrolled during active disease. The donor label of this sample is uncertain.

V and J are TRBV9 and TRBJ2-3; 11 bases align to TRBD1. The length of the CDR3 is 16 residues. Looked up from germline, CDR1 is SGDLS and CDR2 is YYNGEE. V was pared by 4 bases and J by 5 bases, with 9 bases of the junction left unmatched. DNA of the CDR3: TGTGCCAGCAGCATCCGGACAGGGGGCGAGGGAGATACGCAGTATTTT. Its translation is CASSIRTGGEGDTQYF.

DNA of the CDR3: TGCAGTGCTAGTACGTGGGGGCAGGGAAACGAGCAGTACTTC. Its protein is CSASTWGQGNEQYF. The gene calls are TRBV20-1 and TRBJ2-7, with D perhaps TRBD1 (6 bases). With 3 bases removed from V and 5 bases from J, the gap between germline ends came to 17 bases. Germline CDR1 reads DFQATT; CDR2 reads SNEGSKA (reference sequence). The CDR3 totals 14 residues.

The chain is built from TRBV3-1 (or the pseudogene TRBV3-2) and TRBJ1-1; D not resolved. The CDR3 is 14 amino acids. Germline V gives CDR1 LGHDT, CDR2 YNNKEL (reference sequence). With 0 bases removed from V and 3 bases from J, the gap between germline ends came to 8 bases. The CDR3 DNA reads as TGTGCCAGCAGCCAAGAGCGCAGGTACACTGAAGCTTTCTTT. It codes for CASSQERRYTEAFF.

The chain couples TRBV5-1 to TRBJ1-6; D is ambiguous. V shed 4 bases and J shed 6 bases, with 8 bases lying between them. The CDR3 loop spans 13 amino acids. The germline V gene encodes CDR1 SGHRS and CDR2 YFSETQ. CDR3 sequence reads: CASSQATNSPLHF. The CDR3 nucleotides are TGCGCCAGCAGCCAGGCTACTAATTCACCCCTCCACTTT.

The chain joins TRBV19 to TRBJ1-1, with a tentative D call TRBD1 (5 bases). Germline CDR1 reads LNHDA; CDR2 reads SQIVND (reference sequence). The CDR3 loop spans 14 amino acids. V dropped 7 bases and J dropped 3 bases, with 15 bases sitting between them. CDR3 loop: CASTKDPGDTEAFF. The CDR3 DNA is TGTGCCAGTACTAAGGATCCGGGGGACACTGAAGCTTTCTTT.

This chain uses TRBV3-1 (or the pseudogene TRBV3-2) with TRBJ2-2, with 7 bases aligning to TRBD1. This CDR3 comprises 20 residues. Per the germline V gene, CDR1 is LGHDT and CDR2 is YNNKEL (reference sequence). V shed 2 bases and J 6 bases; nucleotides not matched to a gene: 21. The CDR3 bases are TGTGCCAGCAGCCAATTTAGGGGACAGACTACTCGCTACCTAGCCGGGGAGCTGTTTTTT. Translating it yields CASSQFRGQTTRYLAGELFF.

The chain recombines TRBV6-1 with TRBJ1-1; maybe TRBD1 (5 bases). This CDR3 is built from 15 residues. V was trimmed by 1 base and J by 3 bases, leaving 12 bases between them. CDR1 MNHNS and CDR2 SASEGT come from the germline V gene. As DNA, the CDR3 is TGTGCCAGCAGTGAAGACGCAGGGAAGGACACTGAAGCTTTCTTT. It is translated as CASSEDAGKDTEAFF.

The chain is built from TRBV27 and TRBJ2-7, with 8 bases matching TRBD1. This CDR3 is 17 amino acids long. CDR1 and CDR2 (germline): MNHEY, SMNVEV (reference sequence). V gave up 6 bases and J gave up 2 bases; unmatched junction bases: 15. The CDR3 is CASSLRPGTGTAYEQYF. CDR3 in DNA: TGTGCCAGCAGCTTGCGACCCGGGACAGGTACTGCCTACGAGCAGTACTTC.

V is TRBV19 and J is TRBJ1-4; D possibly corresponds to TRBD1 (5 bases). Germline CDR1 reads LNHDA; CDR2 reads SQIVND (reference sequence). V dropped 0 bases and J dropped 8 bases, with 13 bases sitting between them. The length of the CDR3 is 15 residues. CDR3 DNA sequence: TGTGCCAGTAGTATAGATTTAGGGGTGAGCGAAAAACTGTTTTTT. Amino acids: CASSIDLGVSEKLFF.

Written as DNA, the CDR3 is TGTGCCAGCAGCCCGAACCGGGACAGTAAGAATGAGCAGTTCTTC. It translates to CASSPNRDSKNEQFF. This sequence joins TRBV7-3 and TRBJ2-1; 7 bases agree with TRBD1. CDR3 length equals 15 residues. The V gene's germline CDR1 is SGHTA and CDR2 FQGTGA. Trimming cost V 5 bases and J 7 bases; bases outside gene matches: 11.

This sequence joins TRBV4-1 and TRBJ1-5; D might be TRBD1 (5 bases). Germline V gene data show CDR1 as MGHRA and CDR2 as YSYEKL. The V and J ends lost 0 bases and 7 bases respectively, with 16 bases between them. The CDR3 has 16 residues. The CDR3 coding sequence is TGCGCCAGCAGCCAAGATTATCGGCAGGGAGGACAGCCCCAGCATTTT. Protein sequence: CASSQDYRQGGQPQHF.

This chain uses TRBV19 with TRBJ2-3; maybe TRBD2 (7 bases). CDR3 size: 15 residues. Germline CDR1 and CDR2: LNHDA and SQIVND (reference sequence). V lost 7 bases and J 3 bases, leaving 17 bases between the germline ends. In DNA, the CDR3 is TGTGCCAGTACCCCCTGGGGGGGCCCTACAGATACGCAGTATTTT. Its protein product is CASTPWGGPTDTQYF.

The chain employs TRBV28 and TRBJ1-2; no firm D call. V was shortened by 7 bases and J by 5 bases, with 14 bases between the two germline ends. Germline CDR1 and CDR2: MDHEN and SYDVKM. The CDR3 totals 13 residues. In DNA, the CDR3 is TGTGCCAGCAAGTTTGCGGGTTTGTATGGCTACACCTTC. This gives the protein CASKFAGLYGYTF.

The chain combines TRBV3-1 (or the pseudogene TRBV3-2) with TRBJ1-1; D might be TRBD1 (5 bases). The CDR3 sequence is 13 residues long. Deletions cut 4 bases from V and 7 bases from J, with 13 bases between. Germline V CDR1 and CDR2: LGHDT, YNNKEL (reference sequence). In nucleotides, the CDR3 is TGTGCCAGCAGCCTAACGGACGGGGGTGAAGCTTTCTTT. Residues: CASSLTDGGEAFF.

The chain employs TRBV29-1 and TRBJ1-1; possibly TRBD1 for D (6 bases). Trimming took 5 bases from V and 2 from J, leaving 12 bases between them. The germline V gene encodes CDR1 SQVTM and CDR2 ANQGSEA. The CDR3 totals 13 residues. The DNA for the CDR3 is TGCAGCGTTTTACAGGGTTTAAACACTGAAGCTTTCTTT. Amino acids: CSVLQGLNTEAFF.

V gene TRBV7-2 combines with J gene TRBJ1-6, with 10 bases identical to TRBD1. Per the germline V gene, CDR1 is SGHTA and CDR2 is FQGNSA. V was pared by 6 bases and J by 8 bases, with 4 bases of the junction left unmatched. The CDR3 has 14 residues. CDR3 sequence reads: CASRTGTGDSPLHF. CDR3 nucleotides: TGTGCCAGCAGGACCGGGACAGGGGATTCACCCCTCCACTTT.

This rearrangement joins TRBV5-1 to TRBJ2-7; D perhaps matches TRBD2 (5 bases). There are 13 residues in the CDR3. The V gene's germline CDR1 is SGHRS and CDR2 YFSETQ. Trimming removed 5 bases from V and 7 bases from J, with 16 bases in between. DNA of the CDR3: TGCGCCAGCAGGGACCGGGAATATGGGGAGCAGTACTTC. This encodes CASRDREYGEQYF.

V usage is TRBV9 and J usage is TRBJ2-7; a weak D match, TRBD2 (5 bases). The CDR3 contains 15 residues. The germline V and J ends were trimmed by 0 bases and 3 bases, with 13 bases remaining between them. Germline V gene data show CDR1 as SGDLS and CDR2 as YYNGEE. The DNA for the CDR3 is TGTGCCAGCAGCGTAGAATCCGGGATGGACTACGAGCAGTACTTC. Translation: CASSVESGMDYEQYF.

The rearrangement links TRBV14 to TRBJ2-7; TRBD2 is a possible D gene (6 bases). V was clipped by 0 bases and J by 2 bases, with 17 bases between them. Germline loops: CDR1 SGHDN, CDR2 FVKESK. The CDR3 is 17 amino acids. The CDR3 protein is CASSQDVPSGFPYEQYF. CDR3 bases: TGTGCCAGCAGCCAAGACGTACCAAGCGGGTTCCCCTACGAGCAGTACTTC.

V is TRBV18 and J is TRBJ1-2, with TRBD1 matching 8 bases. CDR3 length equals 15 residues. The ends lost 5 bases at V and 5 bases at J; junction bases unmatched: 10. Germline V gives CDR1 KGHSH, CDR2 LQKENI. The CDR3 sequence is CASSSSGTGLYGYTF. The CDR3 DNA reads TGTGCCAGCTCATCTTCAGGGACAGGTCTTTATGGCTACACCTTC.

The V and J genes are TRBV19 and TRBJ1-5; TRBD1 matches at 8 bases. The V and J ends lost 8 bases and 7 bases, in that order; junction bases with no gene match: 10. The CDR3 is 14 amino acids. Per the germline V gene, CDR1 is LNHDA and CDR2 is SQIVND (reference sequence). The CDR3 nucleotides read TGTGCCAGTCGGGACAGGTTTCCCCCCCAGCCCCAGCATTTT. It encodes CASRDRFPPQPQHF.

The chain combines TRBV19 with TRBJ1-2; no definite D call. The V gene lost 4 bases and the J gene lost 0 bases, with 12 bases spanning the gap. The CDR3 consists of 15 residues. The germline CDR1 and CDR2 sequences are LNHDA and SQIVND (reference sequence). The CDR3 here is CASSRASGANYGYTF. CDR3 coding DNA: TGTGCCAGTAGTAGAGCTAGTGGTGCTAACTATGGCTACACCTTC.